This T cell receptor (beta chain) was sequenced for a study of blood T cell repertoires in COVID-19. Study context: The study drew acute and convalescent COVID-19 samples from the United States, Italy and Spain. Nucleic acid was either cDNA or gDNA, and it came from T cells, B-cell-depleted T cells, or PBMCs.

Trimming removed 4 bases at V and 2 bases at J, with 6 bases between. This CDR3 region has 13 residues. Germline loops: CDR1 SQVTM, CDR2 ANQGSEA. Per the authors' pipeline: Amplification from reference gene primers served as the basis for estimated nucleated cell counts. Some clones are missing from TCRdb's copy, which holds only in-frame ones; the method was immunoSEQ multiplex PCR. V and J calls and clone size follow that table, whereas D and trimming were derived from the DNA. This table holds about 70,000 clones, around 86% found once. The V gene is TRBV29-1, the J gene TRBJ2-6; unclear D gene. The sample comprised peripheral blood. The clonotype was recovered from a man aged 50-59 years with active COVID-19. As DNA, the CDR3 is TGCAGCGTTGGAGTAGCTGGGGCCAACGTCCTGACTTTC. This gives the protein CSVGVAGANVLTF.